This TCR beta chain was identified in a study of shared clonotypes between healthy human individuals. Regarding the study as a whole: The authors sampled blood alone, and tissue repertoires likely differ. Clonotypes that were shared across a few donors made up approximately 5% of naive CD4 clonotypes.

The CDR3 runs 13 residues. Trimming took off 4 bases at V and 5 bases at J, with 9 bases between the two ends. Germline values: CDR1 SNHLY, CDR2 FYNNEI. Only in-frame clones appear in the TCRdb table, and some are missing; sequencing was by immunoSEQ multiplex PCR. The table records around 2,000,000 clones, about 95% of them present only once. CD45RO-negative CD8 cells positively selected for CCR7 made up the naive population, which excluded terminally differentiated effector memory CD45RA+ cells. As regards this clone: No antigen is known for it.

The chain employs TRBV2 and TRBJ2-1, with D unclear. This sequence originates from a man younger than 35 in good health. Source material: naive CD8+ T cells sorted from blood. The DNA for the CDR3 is TGTGCCAGCAGTGTCCCGCAGGACAATGAGCAGTTCTTC. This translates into CASSVPQDNEQFF.